Below, 24 T cell receptor beta chains from the same sample are listed, as sequenced in a study of T-cell memory formation after mild COVID-19. TCRdb reprocessed the 5' RACE reads with MiXCR, giving one entry per CDR3 protein. The sample holds some 180,000 distinct CDR3 sequences, over 10% seen once. What was sequenced was PBMCs or a T cell subset sorted from them (not recorded which). The origin of the receptors is a young man who had mild COVID-19 (a few samples of this study predate the infection). Cell type and time point are not known.

This chain's CDR3 is CASSLSSGPNTGELFF. Written as DNA, the CDR3 is TGTGCCAGCAGTCTCTCTAGCGGCCCGAACACCGGGGAGCTGTTTTTT. This chain joins TRBV27 and TRBJ2-2; 7 nucleotides match TRBD2. Germline CDR1 is MNHEY and CDR2 is SMNVEV (reference sequence). CDR3 size: 16 residues. Trimming cost V 5 bases and J 0 bases; bases outside gene matches: 6.

The chain has TRBV5-1 and TRBJ2-3, with 11 nucleotides matching TRBD2. CDR3 length: 17 amino acids. CDR1 and CDR2 (germline): SGHRS, YFSETQ. V was pared by 4 bases and J by 2 bases, with 9 bases of the junction left unmatched. CDR3 amino acids: CASSIRLAGPNTDTQYF. CDR3 bases: TGCGCCAGCAGCATCAGACTAGCGGGACCGAACACAGATACGCAGTATTTT.

This clonotype was observed many times. The chain carries TRBV5-1 and TRBJ1-6, with 8 bases that match TRBD1. Germline trimming cut 1 base from V and 10 bases from J; bases unmatched to any gene: 16. Germline V gene data show CDR1 as SGHRS and CDR2 as YFSETQ. This CDR3 comprises 18 residues. For the CDR3, the DNA is TGCGCCAGCAGCTTGTCAGACACAGGGGGTCTCCTTGGCTCACCCCTCCACTTT. Amino acids: CASSLSDTGGLLGSPLHF.

The V gene is TRBV7-2, the J gene TRBJ1-1; D unclear. V lost 1 base and J 8 bases, leaving 8 bases between the germline ends. Germline values: CDR1 SGHTA, CDR2 FQGNSA. This CDR3 is built from 12 residues. CDR3 loop: CASSLDQLEAFF. The CDR3 DNA reads as TGTGCCAGCAGCTTAGACCAGCTAGAAGCTTTCTTT. The complete variable domain, with remaining parts taken from reference TRBV7-2 and TRBJ1-1, reads GAGVSQSPSNKVTEKGKDVELRCDPISGHTALYWYRQSLGQGLEFLIYFQGNSAPDKSGLPSDRFSAERTGGSVSTLTIQRTQQEDSAVYLCASSLDQLEAFFGQGTRLTVV.

The chain recombines TRBV6-5 with TRBJ2-7, with 7 bases identical to TRBD1. Trimming took 5 bases from V and 5 from J; bases not matched to a gene: 12. Germline values: CDR1 MNHEY, CDR2 SVGAGI. The length of the CDR3 is 15 residues. CDR3 nucleotide sequence: TGTGCCAGCAGTAAAACAGGGGCTTTAGGGGACGAGCAGTACTTC. Amino acid sequence: CASSKTGALGDEQYF.

CDR3 amino acids: CAISVGEFSNQPQHF. The CDR3 bases are TGTGCCATCAGTGTGGGGGAATTTAGCAATCAGCCCCAGCATTTT. V usage is TRBV10-3 and J usage is TRBJ1-5, with D possibly TRBD1 on 5 matching bases. Germline V CDR1 and CDR2: ENHRY, SYGVKD. This CDR3 comprises 15 residues. Trimming stripped 4 bases from V and 0 bases from J, with 10 bases between.

The chain joins TRBV4-3 to TRBJ2-2; no clear D. The CDR3 has 15 residues. Trimming shortened V by 4 bases and J by 0 bases, and 9 bases separated the two germline ends. Germline-derived CDR1 and CDR2 are LGHNA and YSLEER. The chain's CDR3 is CASSREPPNTGELFF. As DNA, the CDR3 is TGCGCCAGCAGCCGAGAACCCCCGAACACCGGGGAGCTGTTTTTT.

The genes are TRBV7-8 and TRBJ1-2; D perhaps matches TRBD1 (5 bases). The CDR3 covers 17 residues. Germline values: CDR1 SGHVS, CDR2 FQNEAQ. The V end lost 1 base, the J end lost 0 bases, and 15 bases lay between the germline ends. The CDR3 bases are TGTGCCAGCAGCTTAGTAGCAGGGACCAGAGCTAACTATGGCTACACCTTC. It specifies CASSLVAGTRANYGYTF.

The chain couples TRBV4-2 to TRBJ2-5; D perhaps matches TRBD2 (5 bases). Trimming left V 4 bases short and J 5 bases short, with 17 bases between. The CDR3 spans 15 residues. Germline V gene data show CDR1 as LGHNA and CDR2 as YNFKEQ. The CDR3 sequence: CASSPQWARAETQYF. The CDR3 region has the DNA TGTGCCAGCAGCCCGCAATGGGCGAGGGCGGAGACCCAGTACTTC.

The CDR3 spells CSSVGGADTQYF. DNA of the CDR3: TGTTCCTCGGTGGGGGGGGCAGATACGCAGTATTTT. The chain couples TRBV6-5 to TRBJ2-3; 7 nucleotides agree with TRBD2. The CDR3 totals 12 residues. Germline V gene lookup returns CDR1 MNHEY and CDR2 SVGAGI.

The chain carries TRBV7-9 and TRBJ1-3; no clear D. Between the trimmed V and J ends, which lost 5 bases and 0 bases, there was a span of 29 bases. CDR3 length: 21 amino acids. Germline loops: CDR1 SEHNR, CDR2 FQNEAQ (reference sequence). The CDR3 region has the DNA TGTGCCAGCAGCCTACGAACATTGAGAAGGACGGGATCCGACTCTGGAAACACCATATATTTT. Its protein product is CASSLRTLRRTGSDSGNTIYF.

The V gene is TRBV6-6, the J gene TRBJ1-5, with a tentative D call TRBD1 (5 bases). The CDR3 spans 15 residues. V was trimmed by 2 bases and J by 5 bases, leaving 13 bases between them. The germline gives CDR1 MNHNY, CDR2 SVGAGI (reference sequence). CDR3 bases: TGTGCCAGCAGTTACGGCTCCAGGGTGTATCAGCCCCAGCATTTT. Translated: CASSYGSRVYQPQHF.

The chain carries TRBV4-1 and TRBJ1-4; D remains unclear. CDR3 size: 11 residues. CDR1 MGHRA and CDR2 YSYEKL come from the germline V gene. Deletions cut 3 bases from V and 15 bases from J, with 11 bases between. CDR3: CASSHPGRVFF. For the CDR3, the DNA is TGCGCCAGCAGCCACCCGGGGAGGGTGTTTTTT.

The V gene is TRBV12-3 or TRBV12-4, the J gene TRBJ1-2, with TRBD1 as a possible D gene (6 bases). This CDR3 contains 13 residues. V gave up 3 bases and J gave up 8 bases, with 13 bases separating them. The CDR3 nucleotides read TGTGCCAGCAGTTTTGACAGGTCCTGGGGCTACACCTTC. Amino acids: CASSFDRSWGYTF.

The chain links TRBV4-3 to TRBJ2-5, with TRBD1 identical over 7 bases. Unmatched junction bases numbered 9, after V lost 4 bases and J lost 1 base. The CDR3 covers 16 residues. Per the germline V gene, CDR1 is LGHNA and CDR2 is YSLEER. This CDR3 reads CASSLDTTGFQETQYF. As DNA, the CDR3 is TGCGCCAGCAGCCTAGATACGACAGGGTTCCAAGAGACCCAGTACTTC.

The J gene is TRBJ2-3, the V gene TRBV27, with 10 bases matching TRBD2. Germline CDR1 is MNHEY and CDR2 is SMNVEV (reference sequence). This CDR3 has 16 residues. The junction had 3 bases not matched to a gene; V was cut back by 2 bases and J by 1 base. Written as DNA, the CDR3 is TGTGCCAGCAGTTTAACTAGCGGGAAAGGCACAGATACGCAGTATTTT. Residues: CASSLTSGKGTDTQYF.

V gene TRBV12-3 or TRBV12-4 combines with J gene TRBJ1-2, with D tentatively TRBD1 (6 bases). This CDR3 is 14 amino acids long. Trimming removed 4 bases from V and 4 bases from J, with 13 bases in between. The CDR3 reads CASSYRESFYGYTF. CDR3 DNA sequence: TGTGCCAGCAGTTACAGGGAAAGCTTCTATGGCTACACCTTC.

This clonotype was seen only a few times. The V and J genes are TRBV7-2 and TRBJ1-4; a weak D match, TRBD1 (5 bases). CDR1 is SGHTA and CDR2 is FQGNSA in the germline V gene. V lost 5 bases and J 6 bases, leaving 13 bases between the germline ends. CDR3 size: 14 residues. CDR3 region: CASSARRGDEKLFF. DNA of the CDR3: TGTGCCAGCAGCGCAAGACGGGGGGATGAAAAACTGTTTTTT. The variable domain in full, completed from reference TRBV7-2 and TRBJ1-4, reads GAGVSQSPSNKVTEKGKDVELRCDPISGHTALYWYRQSLGQGLEFLIYFQGNSAPDKSGLPSDRFSAERTGGSVSTLTIQRTQQEDSAVYLCASSARRGDEKLFFGSGTQLSVL.

The chain carries TRBV18 and TRBJ2-7, with D possibly being TRBD1 or TRBD2 (6 bases each). Germline V lookup: CDR1 KGHSH, CDR2 LQKENI. The CDR3 totals 15 residues. V was shortened by 3 bases and J by 4 bases, with 16 bases between the two germline ends. CDR3 DNA sequence: TGTGCCAGCTCACCGGCCGGGGGCGCTGGGTACGAGCAGTACTTC. It codes for CASSPAGGAGYEQYF.

V is TRBV5-5 and J is TRBJ2-2; D uncertain. This CDR3 region has 13 residues. Looked up from germline, CDR1 is SGHKS and CDR2 is YYEKEE (reference sequence). Deletions cut 4 bases from V and 3 bases from J, with 7 bases between. The CDR3 nucleotides read TGTGCCAGCAGCCTCCGTTACACCGGGGAGCTGTTTTTT. This translates into CASSLRYTGELFF.

This clonotype was seen only a few times. The chain carries TRBV4-3 and TRBJ1-1; D possibly corresponds to TRBD1 (5 bases). Trimming left V 0 bases short and J 5 bases short, with 13 bases between. The CDR3 has 15 amino acids. Germline V gene lookup returns CDR1 LGHNA and CDR2 YSLEER. CDR3 nucleotides: TGCGCCAGCAGCCAAGAGGGGGGAGGAGGGACTGAAGCTTTCTTT. Protein product: CASSQEGGGGTEAFF.

This rearrangement joins TRBV18 to TRBJ2-3, with a weak D call TRBD1 (7 bases). Between the trimmed V and J ends, which lost 2 bases and 1 base, there was a span of 10 bases. Germline values: CDR1 KGHSH, CDR2 LQKENI. This CDR3 is 15 amino acids long. The CDR3 bases are TGTGCCAGCTCACCAGGGGGGACAGGCACAGATACGCAGTATTTT. Residues: CASSPGGTGTDTQYF.

This clonotype was seen a few times. J is TRBJ1-5 and V is TRBV12-3 or TRBV12-4; D possibly corresponds to TRBD1 (5 bases). Trimming left V 6 bases short and J 0 bases short, with 12 bases between. The CDR3 consists of 15 residues. This CDR3 reads CASSSQGSSNQPQHF. Written as DNA, the CDR3 is TGTGCCAGCAGCTCGCAGGGTAGTAGCAATCAGCCCCAGCATTTT.

This clonotype was found many times. The V and J genes are TRBV12-3 or TRBV12-4 and TRBJ1-1, with no clear D. This CDR3 has 15 residues. Between the trimmed V and J ends, which lost 7 bases and 2 bases, there was a span of 17 bases. The DNA of the CDR3 is TGTGCCAGCACCCAAAGTGTAGTGCCCAACACTGAAGCTTTCTTT. Residues: CASTQSVVPNTEAFF.